This is a list of T cell receptor beta chains from one sample in a study of T cell responses to AZD1222 COVID-19 vaccine. Using immunoSEQ multiplex PCR, the repertoire was profiled, and TCRdb retains in-frame clones only, with some absent. The sample includes about 140,000 clones, roughly 84% of them seen just once. The sequences come from peripheral blood, collected on day 0 of AZD1222 vaccination. Every receptor here comes from an adult in good health. Both conserved end residues are part of each CDR3. Fields, in order: V gene, clone size, J gene, CDR3 length, D gene, CDR3 protein, CDR3 DNA. D genes are given only for firm matches. Some rows have no size entry. The others give once, few or many, or a class for an expanded clone.

TRBV28	-	TRBJ2-7	14	-	CASSLTGAPYEQYF	TGTGCCAGCAGCCTTACAGGAGCTCCCTACGAGCAGTACTTC
TRBV11-2	-	TRBJ1-2	15	-	CASSLEGRSDYGYTF	TGTGCCAGCAGCTTAGAAGGGAGGAGTGACTATGGCTACACCTTC
TRBV30	-	TRBJ1-4	11	-	CAQGWSGKLFF	TGTGCGCAGGGATGGTCGGGTAAACTGTTTTTT
TRBV15	-	TRBJ2-3	15	-	CATSRDSQRRDTQYF	TGTGCCACCAGCAGAGATTCCCAACGCAGGGATACGCAGTATTTT
TRBV6-5	few	TRBJ2-2	14	-	CASKRSGTGGELFF	TGTGCCAGCAAAAGGTCCGGGACGGGCGGGGAGCTGTTTTTT
TRBV18	once	TRBJ1-1	15	-	CATALPTGGDTEAFF	TGTGCCACCGCTCTACCCACGGGAGGAGACACTGAAGCTTTCTTT
TRBV7-2	-	TRBJ1-2	15	TRBD1	CASSFGTGGPYGYTF	TGTGCCAGCAGCTTTGGGACAGGGGGCCCCTATGGCTACACCTTC
TRBV5-5	-	TRBJ2-3	20	-	CASSLTGPLQGTIPTDTQYF	TGTGCCAGCAGCTTAACAGGCCCCTTACAGGGCACGATACCCACAGATACGCAGTATTTT
TRBV11-2	-	TRBJ1-6	12	-	CASSLGDSPLHF	TGTGCCAGCAGCTTAGGGGATTCACCCCTCCACTTT
TRBV9	-	TRBJ2-1	11	-	CASRKGNEQFF	TGTGCCAGCAGAAAGGGGAATGAGCAGTTCTTC
TRBV20-1	-	TRBJ1-1	15	TRBD1	CSASDPGQWFGEAFF	TGCAGTGCTAGTGATCCGGGACAGTGGTTTGGTGAAGCTTTCTTT
TRBV6-4	-	TRBJ1-1	14	-	CASSRSIGNTEAFF	TGTGCCAGCAGTCGAAGTATCGGAAACACTGAAGCTTTCTTT
TRBV3-1/TRBV3-2	-	TRBJ2-1	15	TRBD1	CASSQRQGALNEQFF	TGTGCCAGCAGCCAAAGACAGGGGGCATTGAATGAGCAGTTCTTC
TRBV6-1	-	TRBJ1-1	12	-	CASSEVGGEAFF	TGTGCCAGCAGTGAAGTGGGTGGTGAAGCTTTCTTT
TRBV5-1	-	TRBJ1-6	14	-	CASSLGFDNSPLHF	TGCGCCAGCAGCTTGGGATTCGACAATTCACCCCTCCACTTT
TRBV28	-	TRBJ1-3	16	-	CASALVGVSDGNTIYF	TGTGCCAGCGCTCTCGTAGGGGTTTCGGATGGAAACACCATATATTTT
TRBV18	-	TRBJ1-1	16	-	CASSPDLWGGRREAFF	TGTGCCAGCTCACCGGACCTCTGGGGGGGGCGGAGGGAAGCTTTCTTT
TRBV7-2	-	TRBJ1-4	14	-	CASSSPQLRGKLFF	TGTGCCAGCAGCTCACCGCAGCTTAGGGGAAAACTGTTTTTT
TRBV3-1/TRBV3-2	-	TRBJ1-2	13	TRBD1	CASSLGQGMGYTF	TGTGCCAGCAGCCTGGGACAGGGGATGGGCTACACCTTC
TRBV28	-	TRBJ1-2	14	-	CASTNRVTGYGYTF	TGTGCCAGCACAAACAGGGTAACGGGCTATGGCTACACCTTC
TRBV28	-	TRBJ1-2	15	TRBD1	CASSLRDRLVYGYTF	TGTGCCAGCAGTTTACGGGACAGGTTGGTCTATGGCTACACCTTC
TRBV28	few	TRBJ1-5	14	TRBD1	CASSYSQGWQPQHF	TGTGCCAGCAGTTACTCACAGGGGTGGCAGCCCCAGCATTTT
TRBV6-5	few	TRBJ1-3	15	-	CASSYEALSGNTIYF	TGTGCCAGCAGTTACGAGGCGCTCTCTGGAAACACCATATATTTT
TRBV6-5	-	TRBJ1-2	16	-	CASSYGQPFSTHGYTF	TGTGCCAGCAGTTACGGACAGCCCTTCTCTACCCATGGCTACACCTTC
TRBV7-7	-	TRBJ2-7	16	TRBD1	CASSPGRGTGAYEQYF	TGTGCCAGCAGCCCCGGGAGGGGGACAGGGGCCTACGAGCAGTACTTC
TRBV6-5	-	TRBJ1-6	15	TRBD1	CASSSAGDSGSPLHF	TGTGCCAGCAGTTCTGCCGGGGACAGTGGTTCACCCCTCCACTTT
TRBV24-1	-	TRBJ2-5	14	TRBD2	CATSDPGGLETQYF	TGTGCCACCAGTGATCCGGGGGGGCTGGAGACCCAGTACTTC
TRBV6-5	once	TRBJ1-4	13	-	CATPFLIGEKLFF	TGTGCCACCCCCTTCCTGATAGGTGAAAAACTGTTTTTT
TRBV7-8	-	TRBJ2-5	15	TRBD1	CASSSPTGDGRTQYF	TGTGCCAGCAGCTCTCCGACAGGGGACGGGCGGACCCAGTACTTC
TRBV3-1/TRBV3-2	-	TRBJ1-2	14	-	CASSQGNYRYGYTF	TGTGCCAGCAGCCAAGGGAACTACCGCTATGGCTACACCTTC
TRBV5-6	-	TRBJ1-3	15	-	CASSLDRWAGNTIYF	TGTGCCAGCAGCTTGGATCGTTGGGCTGGAAACACCATATATTTT
TRBV6-5	-	TRBJ2-7	15	TRBD2	CASSPTLAAVYEQYF	TGTGCCAGCAGTCCCACACTAGCGGCGGTCTACGAGCAGTACTTC
TRBV7-2	few	TRBJ1-5	13	-	CASSLRGNQPQHF	TGTGCCAGCAGCTTGCGAGGGAATCAGCCCCAGCATTTT
TRBV19	-	TRBJ2-6	15	-	CASAAQSSGANVLTF	TGTGCCAGCGCCGCGCAGAGCTCTGGGGCCAACGTCCTGACTTTC
TRBV30	-	TRBJ2-2	12	-	CAWSDGPGELFF	TGTGCCTGGAGTGACGGTCCCGGGGAGCTGTTTTTT